One and the same sample provided the 28 T cell receptor beta chains below, sequenced in a study of CD8 T cells in ankylosing spondylitis. Overall study results and limits: Roughly eight highly homologous variants formed a TCR beta motif that appeared characteristic of ankylosing spondylitis blood.

These receptors have no identified antigens. Using its own MiXCR run on the 5' RACE reads, TCRdb lists one record per CDR3 protein. The data contain some 840,000 distinct CDR3 sequences, approximately 12% of them seen just once; the ten biggest clones take up about 0.5%. Sequences were obtained from blood, either unsorted or a sorted T cell fraction (not recorded which). These receptors were obtained from a male donor with ankylosing spondylitis.

This clonotype was detected ten times or more. The gene calls are TRBV20-1 and TRBJ2-1; D is unresolved. V lost 6 bases, J lost 4 bases, and 10 bases lay in between. This CDR3 is built from 12 residues. Germline CDR1 and CDR2: DFQATT and SNEGSKA (reference sequence). The CDR3 here is CSAAPTYNEQFF. CDR3 bases: TGCAGTGCCGCACCGACTTACAATGAGCAGTTCTTC.

This clonotype has only one observation. The chain links TRBV5-5 to TRBJ2-3; the match to TRBD2 covers 9 bases. The V and J ends lost 0 bases and 5 bases, in that order; junction bases with no gene match: 7. The CDR3 covers 16 residues. Germline lookup yields CDR1 SGHKS and CDR2 YYEKEE (reference sequence). DNA for the CDR3: TGTGCCAGCAGCTTGGGGGCAGCGGGAGGAGGAGATACGCAGTATTTT. This codes for CASSLGAAGGGDTQYF.

This chain links TRBV11-2 with TRBJ2-1, with a weak D call TRBD2 (5 bases). The CDR3 length is 16 residues. V was pared by 4 bases and J by 4 bases, with 17 bases between. CDR1 and CDR2 from the germline V gene are SGHAT and FQNNGV. In DNA form, the CDR3 reads TGTGCCAGCAGCTCGCTAATATTCGGGATATACAATGAGCAGTTCTTC. Amino acid sequence: CASSSLIFGIYNEQFF.

The rearrangement links TRBV6-1 to TRBJ1-4, with D tentatively TRBD1 (6 bases). CDR1 is MNHNS and CDR2 is SASEGT in the germline V gene. There are 16 residues in the CDR3. Trimming shortened V by 3 bases and J by 10 bases, and 21 bases separated the two germline ends. CDR3 sequence reads: CASSDTPYSRGGKLFF. DNA of the CDR3: TGTGCCAGCAGTGACACCCCTTATAGCAGGGGTGGAAAACTGTTTTTT.

The chain uses TRBV6-2 or TRBV6-3 and TRBJ2-2, with 9 positions matching TRBD1. The CDR3 spans 16 residues. Trimming removed 4 bases from V and 4 bases from J; junction bases left unmatched: 7. Germline CDR1 reads MNHEY; CDR2 reads SVGEGT. The CDR3 DNA is TGTGCCAGCAGTTTGTGGACAGGGGTTACCACCGGGGAGCTGTTTTTT. Translating gives CASSLWTGVTTGELFF.

This clonotype appeared a few times. The V call is TRBV7-2, the J call TRBJ2-3, with 7 bases aligning to TRBD2. Per the germline V gene, CDR1 is SGHTA and CDR2 is FQGNSA. The trim removed 7 bases at V and 6 bases at J, leaving 13 bases unmatched. The CDR3 has 15 amino acids. The CDR3 DNA follows: TGTGCCAGCATACCTAGCGGCGGGACCGTGGATACGCAGTATTTT. Translation: CASIPSGGTVDTQYF.

The chain carries TRBV10-1 and TRBJ2-5; the D call may be TRBD1 or TRBD2 (5 bases each). Germline V lookup: CDR1 WNHNN, CDR2 SYGVQD (reference sequence). The germline V and J ends were trimmed by 5 bases and 2 bases, with 9 bases remaining between them. The CDR3 covers 13 residues. The CDR3 DNA reads TGCGCCAGCAGTACGGGGCATCAAGAGACCCAGTACTTC. It yields the protein CASSTGHQETQYF.

J is TRBJ1-1 and V is TRBV4-1; D is unclear. Germline V gives CDR1 MGHRA, CDR2 YSYEKL. The CDR3 is 14 residues long. With 4 bases removed from V and 5 bases from J, the gap between germline ends came to 14 bases. CDR3 nucleotide sequence: TGCGCCAGCAGCCCTTTGTATACCAGGACTGAAGCTTTCTTT. Its protein product is CASSPLYTRTEAFF.

The count of this clonotype is one. The V and J genes are TRBV20-1 and TRBJ2-1, with 8 bases aligning to TRBD2. Looked up from germline, CDR1 is DFQATT and CDR2 is SNEGSKA (reference sequence). The CDR3 loop spans 12 amino acids. As DNA, the CDR3 is TGCAGCGTCCCGGGGGGGGGCAATGAGCAGTTCTTC. Translated: CSVPGGGNEQFF.

This chain uses TRBV15 with TRBJ1-2; D not certain. Germline V gene lookup returns CDR1 LNHNV and CDR2 YYDKDF (reference sequence). The CDR3 totals 13 residues. The germline V and J ends were trimmed by 4 bases and 2 bases, with 8 bases remaining between them. CDR3 sequence reads: CATSTVTNYGYTF. DNA for the CDR3: TGTGCCACCAGCACCGTGACAAACTATGGCTACACCTTC.

The rearrangement uses TRBV5-1 and TRBJ2-3; TRBD2 is a possible D gene (6 bases). With 0 bases removed from V and 9 bases from J, the gap between germline ends came to 11 bases. The germline gives CDR1 SGHRS, CDR2 YFSETQ. There are 13 residues in the CDR3. CDR3 bases: TGCGCCAGCAGCTTGGTAGGGGAGGTGACGCAGTATTTT. Its protein product is CASSLVGEVTQYF. The variable domain in full, completed from reference TRBV5-1 and TRBJ2-3, reads KAGVTQTPRYLIKTRGQQVTLSCSPISGHRSVSWYQQTPGQGLQFLFEYFSETQRNKGNFPGRFSGRQFSNSRSEMNVSTLELGDSALYLCASSLVGEVTQYFGPGTRLTVL.

CDR3 region: CASSLQQGGAKNIQYF. The CDR3 coding sequence is TGTGCCAGCAGTTTGCAACAGGGGGGTGCCAAAAACATTCAGTACTTC. The V and J genes are TRBV12-3 or TRBV12-4 and TRBJ2-4, with 8 bases identical to TRBD1. The CDR3 is made up of 16 amino acids. The V gene end was trimmed by 3 bases and the J gene end by 1 base; junction bases not matched to a gene: 5.

This clonotype was seen more than once but under ten times. The rearrangement joins TRBV12-3 or TRBV12-4 to TRBJ2-6; D is uncertain. V was pared by 3 bases and J by 0 bases, with 6 bases between. The CDR3 runs 15 residues. The CDR3 sequence is CASSFSGSGANVLTF. As DNA, the CDR3 is TGTGCCAGCAGTTTCTCCGGCTCTGGGGCCAACGTCCTGACTTTC.

This clonotype was found a few times. The chain is built from TRBV10-3 and TRBJ2-7; D remains unclear. Trimming took off 4 bases at V and 1 base at J, with 11 bases between the two ends. The CDR3 sequence is 14 residues long. Germline CDR1 is ENHRY and CDR2 is SYGVKD. The chain's CDR3 is CAISGRQASYEQYF. CDR3 DNA: TGTGCCATCAGTGGTCGGCAGGCGTCCTACGAGCAGTACTTC.

This clonotype appeared many times. CDR3 nucleotide sequence: TGCAGTGCTAGAGATGGGGACGGGGCCAACGTCCTGACTTTC. It is translated as CSARDGDGANVLTF. The V gene is TRBV20-1, the J gene TRBJ2-6; the D gene could be TRBD1 or TRBD2 (5 bases each). V shed 0 bases and J shed 4 bases, with 7 bases lying between them. The CDR3 consists of 14 residues. CDR1 is DFQATT, CDR2 SNEGSKA, per germline (reference sequence).

The CDR3 reads CASSWPRTRGGELFF. The CDR3 DNA reads TGTGCCAGCAGCTGGCCCCGGACCCGCGGCGGGGAGCTGTTTTTT. The V gene is TRBV5-5, the J gene TRBJ2-2; D gene ambiguous. CDR3 size: 15 residues. The V end lost 3 bases, the J end lost 7 bases, and 16 bases lay between the germline ends. In germline, CDR1 is SGHKS, CDR2 YYEKEE (reference sequence).

This clonotype was found a few times. This chain uses TRBV4-2 with TRBJ1-1, with D hard to call. Germline assignment: CDR1 LGHNA and CDR2 YNFKEQ. The CDR3 is 12 amino acids. The germline V and J ends were trimmed by 1 base and 5 bases, with 5 bases remaining between them. This CDR3 reads CASSQGSTEAFF. The CDR3 DNA reads as TGTGCCAGCAGCCAAGGATCAACTGAAGCTTTCTTT.

This clonotype was seen a handful of times. V gene TRBV5-4 combines with J gene TRBJ1-4, with TRBD1 identical over 8 bases. The CDR3 runs to 14 residues. CDR1 and CDR2 (germline): SGHNT, YYREEE (reference sequence). V was pared by 4 bases and J by 8 bases, with 7 bases of the junction left unmatched. The CDR3 loop is CASSRLGDREKLFF. In nucleotides, the CDR3 is TGTGCCAGCAGCCGCCTCGGGGACAGGGAAAAACTGTTTTTT.

This clonotype has ten or more counts. J is TRBJ2-2 and V is TRBV24-1, with D perhaps matching TRBD1 (6 bases). V lost 4 bases and J 4 bases, leaving 12 bases between the germline ends. Germline V gives CDR1 KGHDR, CDR2 SFDVKD. CDR3 size: 15 residues. The CDR3 loop is CATSDQTGSTGELFF. The CDR3 DNA follows: TGTGCCACCAGTGACCAAACAGGGTCCACCGGGGAGCTGTTTTTT.

The V gene is TRBV19, the J gene TRBJ2-2; 8 bases align to TRBD2. Germline-derived CDR1 and CDR2 are LNHDA and SQIVND (reference sequence). This CDR3 has 16 residues. Germline trimming cut 5 bases from V and 0 bases from J; bases unmatched to any gene: 5. CDR3 DNA sequence: TGTGCCAGTAGTGATCCGGGACTAGCGAACACCGGGGAGCTGTTTTTT. This sequence encodes CASSDPGLANTGELFF.

This rearrangement joins TRBV5-5 to TRBJ1-4, with 7 bases that match TRBD1. Germline V CDR1 and CDR2: SGHKS, YYEKEE (reference sequence). The CDR3 runs to 14 residues. V was clipped by 2 bases and J by 4 bases; unmatched bases: 2. The CDR3 protein is CASSFGQVNEKLFF. The CDR3 nucleotides are TGTGCCAGCAGCTTCGGACAGGTTAATGAAAAACTGTTTTTT.

J is TRBJ2-5 and V is TRBV21-1; the DNA was not used to check the table's D call, TRBD2. TRBV21-1 is flagged as a pseudogene. This CDR3 is built from 16 residues. CDR3 region: CASSRARTTHQETQYF. The CDR3 DNA reads as TGTGCCAGCAGCAGGGCTCGGACTACACATCAAGAGACCCAGTACTTC.

DNA of the CDR3: TGTGCCTGGAGTGGAGGGAACTATGGCTACACCTTC. Protein sequence: CAWSGGNYGYTF. The chain recombines TRBV30 with TRBJ1-2; D unclear. The CDR3 is 12 amino acids. Germline values: CDR1 GTSNPN, CDR2 SVGIG (reference sequence). Trimming removed 1 base from V and 2 bases from J, with 5 bases in between.

The CDR3 region is CASSSPAGAQQETQYF. In DNA, the CDR3 is TGTGCCAGCAGTAGCCCGGCGGGAGCACAACAAGAGACCCAGTACTTC. The V call is TRBV2, the J call TRBJ2-5; 7 nucleotides agree with TRBD2. Per the germline V gene, CDR1 is SNHLY and CDR2 is FYNNEI. Unmatched junction bases numbered 11, after V lost 5 bases and J lost 2 bases. The CDR3 extends over 16 amino acids.

This sequence joins TRBV4-3 and TRBJ1-1; weak D call: TRBD1 (6 bases). V was shortened by 1 base and J by 5 bases, with 20 bases between the two germline ends. CDR1 and CDR2 from the germline V gene are LGHNA and YSLEER. CDR3 length: 17 residues. CDR3 amino acids: CASSQGKVGGVVTEAFF. The CDR3 DNA is TGCGCCAGCAGCCAAGGGAAGGTAGGGGGGGTAGTAACTGAAGCTTTCTTT.

The genes are TRBV20-1 and TRBJ2-1; D remains ambiguous. This CDR3 contains 11 residues. V was trimmed by 5 bases and J by 10 bases, leaving 12 bases between them. Germline values: CDR1 DFQATT, CDR2 SNEGSKA (reference sequence). The CDR3 reads CSAQVVGEQFF. DNA for the CDR3: TGCAGTGCTCAGGTCGTCGGGGAGCAGTTCTTC.

The table lists this clonotype with a few counts. This chain connects TRBV5-5 to TRBJ2-5, with 9 nucleotides matching TRBD1. Germline trimming cut 4 bases from V and 3 bases from J; bases unmatched to any gene: 4. This CDR3 region has 14 residues. Germline lookup yields CDR1 SGHKS and CDR2 YYEKEE (reference sequence). The CDR3 is CASSRRTGEETQYF. The CDR3 DNA reads TGTGCCAGCAGCCGTAGGACAGGGGAAGAGACCCAGTACTTC.

Ten or more counts support this clonotype. The CDR3: CASSLLLAGGTDTQYF. In DNA, the CDR3 is TGTGCCAGCAGTTTGCTCCTAGCGGGAGGGACAGATACGCAGTATTTT. This chain uses TRBV28 with TRBJ2-3, with 12 bases matching TRBD2. Germline V gene sequence: CDR1 MDHEN, CDR2 SYDVKM. The CDR3 length is 16 residues. V gave up 3 bases and J gave up 3 bases; unmatched junction bases: 4.